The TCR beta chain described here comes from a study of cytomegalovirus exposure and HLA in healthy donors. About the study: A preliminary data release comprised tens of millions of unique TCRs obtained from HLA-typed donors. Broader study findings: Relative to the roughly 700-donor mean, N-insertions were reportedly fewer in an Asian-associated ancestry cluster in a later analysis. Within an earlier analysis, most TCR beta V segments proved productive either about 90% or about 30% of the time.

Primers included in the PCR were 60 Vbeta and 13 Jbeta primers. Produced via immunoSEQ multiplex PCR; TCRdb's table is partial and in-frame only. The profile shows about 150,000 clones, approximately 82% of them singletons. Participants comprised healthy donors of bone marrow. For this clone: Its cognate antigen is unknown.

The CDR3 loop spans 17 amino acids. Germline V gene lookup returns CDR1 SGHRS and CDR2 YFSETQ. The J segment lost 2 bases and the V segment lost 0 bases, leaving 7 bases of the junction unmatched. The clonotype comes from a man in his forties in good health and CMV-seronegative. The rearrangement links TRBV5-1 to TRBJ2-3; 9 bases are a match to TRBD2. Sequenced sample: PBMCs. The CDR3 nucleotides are TGCGCCAGCAGCTTGGGGGGGACTAGCCACCCCACAGATACGCAGTATTTT. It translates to CASSLGGTSHPTDTQYF.